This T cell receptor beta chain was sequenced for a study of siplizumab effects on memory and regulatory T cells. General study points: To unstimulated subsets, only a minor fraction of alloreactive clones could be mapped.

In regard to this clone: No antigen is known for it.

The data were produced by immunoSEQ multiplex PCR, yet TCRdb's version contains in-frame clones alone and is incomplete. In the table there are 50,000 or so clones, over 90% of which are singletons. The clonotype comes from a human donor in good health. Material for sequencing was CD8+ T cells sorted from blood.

The CDR3 sequence: CASGLVGPGTDTQYF. The CDR3 nucleotides are TGTGCTAGTGGTTTGGTAGGCCCAGGCACAGATACGCAGTATTTT. V gene TRBV12-5 combines with J gene TRBJ2-3; unclear D gene. V lost 0 bases and J lost 1, with 8 bases in between. The length of the CDR3 is 15 residues. CDR1 and CDR2 (germline): LGHNT, FRNRAP.